The 25 T cell receptor beta chains reported below all come from one sample, sequenced in a study of T cell changes during pregnancy in multiple sclerosis. Method: immunoSEQ multiplex PCR; TCRdb's copy keeps in-frame clones and lacks some. Of tens of thousands of clones in the sample, 94% were seen once. Sequencing was performed on CD4+ T cells from peripheral blood mononuclear cells, taken after pregnancy. The receptors originated from a female donor with multiple sclerosis, enrolled in a pregnancy study.

This clone was picked up one time. The gene calls are TRBV18 and TRBJ2-7; D is possibly TRBD1 (5 bases). Germline CDR1 and CDR2: KGHSH and LQKENI. Trimming removed 2 bases at V and 7 bases at J, with 12 bases between. The CDR3 sequence is 13 residues long. The CDR3 spells CASSPSGPREQYF. CDR3 in DNA: TGTGCCAGCTCACCATCAGGGCCGAGGGAGCAGTACTTC.

The chain recombines TRBV19 with TRBJ2-5; TRBD2 matches at 7 bases. J lost 1 base, V lost 4 bases, and 6 bases had no gene match. The V gene's germline CDR1 is LNHDA and CDR2 SQIVND (reference sequence). There are 15 residues in the CDR3. CDR3 DNA: TGTGCCAGTAGTAAGGCTAGCGGTCTCCAAGAGACCCAGTACTTC. Translated, it gives CASSKASGLQETQYF.

The chain is built from TRBV7-2 and TRBJ2-7; perhaps TRBD1 as D (6 bases). CDR1 and CDR2 from the germline V gene are SGHTA and FQGNSA. The ends were cut back, 1 base at V and 2 bases at J, with 15 bases in the middle. The CDR3 consists of 16 residues. The CDR3 coding sequence is TGTGCCAGCAGCTTAGTGTGGGCAGGGGATACCTACGAGCAGTACTTC. Its translation is CASSLVWAGDTYEQYF.

In DNA form, the CDR3 reads TGTGCCAGTACAGGGGTCGGTTACAATGAGCAGTTCTTC. Translated: CASTGVGYNEQFF. The chain combines TRBV5-5 with TRBJ2-1; 7 nucleotides line up with TRBD1. Germline-derived CDR1 and CDR2 are SGHKS and YYEKEE (reference sequence). The CDR3 sequence is 13 residues long. The V and J ends lost 8 bases and 4 bases, in that order; junction bases with no gene match: 6.

This chain uses TRBV2 with TRBJ1-5; D is possibly TRBD1 (5 bases). This CDR3 comprises 13 residues. Trimming left V 8 bases short and J 6 bases short, with 14 bases between. Germline V CDR1 and CDR2: SNHLY, FYNNEI. CDR3 sequence (DNA): TGTGCCAGCGAAGGGGAAGGGGTTCAGCCCCAGCATTTT. This codes for CASEGEGVQPQHF.

The rearrangement uses TRBV27 and TRBJ2-7; 11 bases are a match to TRBD2. Germline V gene data show CDR1 as MNHEY and CDR2 as SMNVEV (reference sequence). The CDR3 runs 13 residues. The ends lost 5 bases at V and 9 bases at J; junction bases unmatched: 6. The CDR3 region has the DNA TGTGCCAGCAGTCAAACTAGCGGGAGTGGGCAGTACTTC. Protein sequence: CASSQTSGSGQYF.

The chain links TRBV6-5 to TRBJ1-5; 9 nucleotides match TRBD1. CDR1 and CDR2 (germline): MNHEY, SVGAGI. J lost 2 bases, V lost 7 bases, and 6 bases had no gene match. The CDR3 extends over 15 amino acids. The CDR3 DNA reads TGTGCCAGCACCCAGGACAGGGGAGGCAATCAGCCCCAGCATTTT. This codes for CASTQDRGGNQPQHF.

The rearrangement uses TRBV7-8 and TRBJ1-3, with unresolved D. The CDR3 loop spans 14 amino acids. Germline-derived CDR1 and CDR2 are SGHVS and FQNEAQ. Trimming cost V 1 base and J 0 bases, with 4 bases left between them. The CDR3 region is CASSLVHSGNTIYF. The CDR3 DNA follows: TGTGCCAGCAGCTTAGTTCACTCTGGAAACACCATATATTTT.

This rearrangement joins TRBV5-4 to TRBJ1-4, with D maybe TRBD1 (6 bases). The CDR3 is 14 amino acids. Trimming removed 4 bases at V and 4 bases at J, with 11 bases between. Germline CDR1 is SGHNT and CDR2 is YYREEE (reference sequence). DNA for the CDR3: TGTGCCAGCAGCATACAGGGCCTTAATGAAAAACTGTTTTTT. This codes for CASSIQGLNEKLFF.

V is TRBV19 and J is TRBJ1-5; 9 nucleotides line up with TRBD1. The germline gives CDR1 LNHDA, CDR2 SQIVND (reference sequence). This CDR3 is 13 amino acids long. V shed 6 bases, J shed 5 bases, and the junction held 2 bases outside the gene matches. The CDR3: CASRGQGYQPQHF. The CDR3 region has the DNA TGTGCCAGTAGAGGACAGGGGTATCAGCCCCAGCATTTT.

This clone has a single count. V is TRBV27 and J is TRBJ1-2; 7 nucleotides agree with TRBD1. Trimming cost V 5 bases and J 4 bases; bases outside gene matches: 4. The CDR3 loop spans 13 amino acids. CDR1 MNHEY and CDR2 SMNVEV come from the germline V gene (reference sequence). This CDR3 is CASSRDRTYGYTF. The CDR3 DNA is TGTGCCAGCAGTCGGGACAGAACCTATGGCTACACCTTC.

V is TRBV9 and J is TRBJ2-5; the match to TRBD1 covers 9 bases. The germline V gene encodes CDR1 SGDLS and CDR2 YYNGEE. This CDR3 comprises 15 residues. With V trimmed by 2 bases and J by 4 bases, 6 bases remained unmatched. The CDR3 DNA is TGTGCCAGCAGCGTGGACAGGGGCGAGGGAGAGACCCAGTACTTC. This translates into CASSVDRGEGETQYF.

The chain combines TRBV2 with TRBJ2-7; TRBD1 matches at 7 bases. The germline V gene encodes CDR1 SNHLY and CDR2 FYNNEI. The length of the CDR3 is 15 residues. With V trimmed by 5 bases and J by 3 bases, 10 bases remained unmatched. CDR3 protein: CASSQELGTVYEQYF. DNA of the CDR3: TGTGCCAGCAGTCAAGAGCTTGGGACAGTCTACGAGCAGTACTTC. The variable domain in full, completed from reference TRBV2 and TRBJ2-7, reads EPEVTQTPSHQVTQMGQEVILRCVPISNHLYFYWYRQILGQKVEFLVSFYNNEISEKSEIFDDQFSVERPDGSNFTLKIRSTKLEDSAMYFCASSQELGTVYEQYFGPGTRLTVT.

This clone was seen ten or more times. The chain carries TRBV2 and TRBJ1-1, with D maybe TRBD1 (5 bases). Germline CDR1 reads SNHLY; CDR2 reads FYNNEI. With 5 bases removed from V and 7 bases from J, the gap between germline ends came to 14 bases. The length of the CDR3 is 13 residues. The CDR3 bases are TGTGCCAGCAGTATGACAGCTCGGATTGAAGCTTTCTTT. Translating gives CASSMTARIEAFF.

The chain combines TRBV5-1 with TRBJ2-7, with 8 bases fitting TRBD1. Per germline, CDR1 SGHRS and CDR2 YFSETQ. After removal of 0 bases from V and 4 bases from J, the junction contained 0 bases not matched to a gene. This CDR3 is 13 amino acids long. In nucleotides, the CDR3 is TGCGCCAGCAGCTTGGACAGGGGGTACGAGCAGTACTTC. Translated: CASSLDRGYEQYF.

The rearrangement uses TRBV19 and TRBJ2-4, with D perhaps matching TRBD1 (6 bases). This CDR3 region has 13 residues. The V end was cut by 8 bases, the J end by 0 bases, with 8 bases between. Germline V gene lookup returns CDR1 LNHDA and CDR2 SQIVND (reference sequence). The CDR3 is CASQGIAKNIQYF. CDR3 sequence (DNA): TGTGCCAGTCAGGGGATAGCCAAAAACATTCAGTACTTC.

The chain carries TRBV18 and TRBJ1-5; the match to TRBD1 covers 8 bases. This CDR3 comprises 16 residues. The germline gives CDR1 KGHSH, CDR2 LQKENI. Trimming cost V 6 bases and J 0 bases; bases outside gene matches: 7. This chain's CDR3 is CASSLQGAASNQPQHF. In DNA, the CDR3 is TGTGCCAGCTCCCTCCAGGGGGCGGCTAGCAATCAGCCCCAGCATTTT.

The chain employs TRBV6-5 and TRBJ2-7, with D tentatively TRBD1 (6 bases). Germline assignment: CDR1 MNHEY and CDR2 SVGAGI. Trimming shortened V by 5 bases and J by 1 base, and 15 bases separated the two germline ends. The CDR3 sequence is 15 residues long. The CDR3 is CASSPYRVRSYEQYF. The CDR3, as DNA: TGTGCCAGCAGTCCCTACAGGGTTAGGTCCTACGAGCAGTACTTC.

J is TRBJ2-7 and V is TRBV6-5, with 8 bases identical to TRBD1. Germline V gene lookup returns CDR1 MNHEY and CDR2 SVGAGI. This CDR3 contains 14 residues. With 6 bases clipped from V and 7 bases from J, the junction kept 11 bases outside the gene matches. DNA for the CDR3: TGTGCCAGCAGGCCGACAGGGGAGCGGAATGAGCAGTACTTC. Its protein product is CASRPTGERNEQYF.

This sequence joins TRBV7-9 and TRBJ2-7; 12 nucleotides align to TRBD2. Germline CDR1 SEHNR, CDR2 FQNEAQ (reference sequence). This CDR3 contains 18 residues. Losses at the gene ends were 1 base for V and 0 bases for J; bases not matched to a gene: 7. The chain's CDR3 is CASSLGTSGILGSYEQYF. CDR3 nucleotide sequence: TGTGCCAGCAGCTTAGGGACTAGCGGGATTCTAGGCTCCTACGAGCAGTACTTC.

The chain uses TRBV7-3 and TRBJ2-5; 7 nucleotides match TRBD2. CDR1 and CDR2 from the germline V gene are SGHTA and FQGTGA. The CDR3 runs to 14 residues. The J segment lost 5 bases and the V segment lost 6 bases, leaving 9 bases of the junction unmatched. CDR3: CASSPSGGRETQYF. The CDR3 region has the DNA TGTGCCAGCAGTCCTAGCGGAGGGAGGGAGACCCAGTACTTC.

The chain carries TRBV2 and TRBJ1-1, with TRBD1 as a possible D gene (6 bases). CDR3 size: 13 residues. The V gene's germline CDR1 is SNHLY and CDR2 FYNNEI. Trimming removed 6 bases at V and 4 bases at J, with 12 bases between. The CDR3 DNA reads TGTGCCAGCAGGGCTAGGGGGGGCACTGAAGCTTTCTTT. Protein sequence: CASRARGGTEAFF.

The rearrangement uses TRBV19 and TRBJ1-2, with D tentatively TRBD1 (6 bases). Germline CDR1 is LNHDA and CDR2 is SQIVND (reference sequence). Trimming left V 2 bases short and J 7 bases short, with 11 bases between. The CDR3 is made up of 13 amino acids. The CDR3 nucleotides read TGTGCCAGTAGTATACGGGGGGCAGGTGGCTACACCTTC. Its protein is CASSIRGAGGYTF.

The chain is built from TRBV28 and TRBJ2-5, with D perhaps matching TRBD1 (5 bases). There are 15 residues in the CDR3. Trimming cost V 7 bases and J 0 bases, with 15 bases left between them. From germline, CDR1 is MDHEN and CDR2 SYDVKM. CDR3 nucleotide sequence: TGTGCCAGCACCTTGGGGCGGACCTACCAAGAGACCCAGTACTTC. This codes for CASTLGRTYQETQYF.

This sequence joins TRBV27 and TRBJ1-5; 9 positions agree with TRBD1. The V segment lost 6 bases and the J segment 6 bases; nucleotides outside the gene matches: 9. From germline, CDR1 is MNHEY and CDR2 SMNVEV (reference sequence). The CDR3 length is 15 residues. Here the CDR3 reads CASSLGGTGIQPQHF. The CDR3 coding sequence is TGTGCCAGCAGCTTGGGTGGGACAGGGATTCAGCCCCAGCATTTT.